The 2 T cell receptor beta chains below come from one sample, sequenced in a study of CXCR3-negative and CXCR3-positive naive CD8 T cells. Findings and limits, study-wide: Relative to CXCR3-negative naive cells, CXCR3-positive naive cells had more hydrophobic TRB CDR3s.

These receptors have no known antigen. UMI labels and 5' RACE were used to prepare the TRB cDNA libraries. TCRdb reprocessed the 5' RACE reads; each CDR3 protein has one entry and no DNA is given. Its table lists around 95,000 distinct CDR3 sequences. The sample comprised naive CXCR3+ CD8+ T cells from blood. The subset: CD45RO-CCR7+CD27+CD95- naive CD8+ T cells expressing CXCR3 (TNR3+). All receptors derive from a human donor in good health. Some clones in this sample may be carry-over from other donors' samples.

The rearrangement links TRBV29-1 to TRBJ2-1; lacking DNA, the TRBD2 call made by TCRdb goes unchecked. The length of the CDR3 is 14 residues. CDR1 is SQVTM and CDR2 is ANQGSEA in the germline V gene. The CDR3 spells CSVRQREANNEQFF.

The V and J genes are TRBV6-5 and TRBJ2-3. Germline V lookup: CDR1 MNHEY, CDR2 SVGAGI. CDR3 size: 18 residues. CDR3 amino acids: CASSYLPVSRQEPDTQYF.